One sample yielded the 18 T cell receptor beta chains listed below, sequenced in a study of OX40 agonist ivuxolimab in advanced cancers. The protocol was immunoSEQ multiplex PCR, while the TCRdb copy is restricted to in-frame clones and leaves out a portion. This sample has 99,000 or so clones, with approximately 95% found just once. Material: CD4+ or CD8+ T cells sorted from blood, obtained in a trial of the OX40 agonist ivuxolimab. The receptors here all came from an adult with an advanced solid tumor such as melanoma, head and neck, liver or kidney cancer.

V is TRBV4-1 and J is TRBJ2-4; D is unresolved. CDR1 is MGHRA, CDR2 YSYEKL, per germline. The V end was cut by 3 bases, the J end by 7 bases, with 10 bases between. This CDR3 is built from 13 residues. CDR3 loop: CASSHGLGNIQYF. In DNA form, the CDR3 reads TGCGCCAGCAGCCACGGCTTGGGGAACATTCAGTACTTC.

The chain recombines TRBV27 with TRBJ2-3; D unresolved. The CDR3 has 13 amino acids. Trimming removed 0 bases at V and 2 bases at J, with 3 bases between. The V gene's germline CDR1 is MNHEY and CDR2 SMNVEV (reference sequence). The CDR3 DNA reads TGTGCCAGCAGTTTATCAGTCACAGATACGCAGTATTTT. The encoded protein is CASSLSVTDTQYF.

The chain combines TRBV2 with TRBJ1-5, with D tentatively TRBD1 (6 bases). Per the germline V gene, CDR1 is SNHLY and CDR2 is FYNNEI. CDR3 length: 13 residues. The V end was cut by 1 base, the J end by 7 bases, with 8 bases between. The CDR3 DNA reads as TGTGCCAGCAGTGAAGAGGGGGGCCAGCCCCAGCATTTT. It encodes CASSEEGGQPQHF.

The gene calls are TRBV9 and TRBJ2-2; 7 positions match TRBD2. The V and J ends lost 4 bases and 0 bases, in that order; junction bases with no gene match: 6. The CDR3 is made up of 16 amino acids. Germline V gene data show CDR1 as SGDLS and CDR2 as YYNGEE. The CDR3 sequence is CASSPRSGTNTGELFF. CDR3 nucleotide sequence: TGTGCCAGCAGCCCGAGAAGCGGGACGAACACCGGGGAGCTGTTTTTT.

The CDR3 loop reads CASSRVQGIEAFF. CDR3 DNA sequence: TGCGCCAGCAGCCGCGTACAGGGGATTGAAGCTTTCTTT. V gene TRBV4-3 combines with J gene TRBJ1-1, with 7 bases aligning to TRBD1. Germline loops: CDR1 LGHNA, CDR2 YSLEER. V was pared by 4 bases and J by 7 bases, with 6 bases of the junction left unmatched. The CDR3 has 13 residues.

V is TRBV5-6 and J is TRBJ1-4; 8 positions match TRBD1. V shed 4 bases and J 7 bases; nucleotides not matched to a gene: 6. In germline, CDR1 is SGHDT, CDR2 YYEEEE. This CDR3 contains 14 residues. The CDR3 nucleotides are TGTGCCAGCAGCGACGGACAGGGAGGTGAAAAACTGTTTTTT. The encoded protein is CASSDGQGGEKLFF.

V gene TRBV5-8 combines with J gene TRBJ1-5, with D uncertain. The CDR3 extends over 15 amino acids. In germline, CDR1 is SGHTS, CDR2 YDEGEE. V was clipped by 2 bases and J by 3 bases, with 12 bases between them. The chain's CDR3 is CASSFLGGNNQPQHF. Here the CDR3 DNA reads TGTGCCAGCAGCTTCCTTGGCGGGAACAATCAGCCCCAGCATTTT.

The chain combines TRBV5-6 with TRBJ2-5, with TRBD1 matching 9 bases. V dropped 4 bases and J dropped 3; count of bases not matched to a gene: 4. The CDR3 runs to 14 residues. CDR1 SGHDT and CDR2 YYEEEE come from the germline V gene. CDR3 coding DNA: TGTGCCAGCAGCCTAAGGACAGGGGAAGAGACCCAGTACTTC. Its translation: CASSLRTGEETQYF.

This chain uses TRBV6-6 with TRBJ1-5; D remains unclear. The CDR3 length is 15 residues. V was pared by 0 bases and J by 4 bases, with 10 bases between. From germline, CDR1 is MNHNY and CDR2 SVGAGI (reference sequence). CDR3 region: CASSYSVAVNQPQHF. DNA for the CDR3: TGTGCCAGCAGTTACTCGGTGGCGGTGAATCAGCCCCAGCATTTT.

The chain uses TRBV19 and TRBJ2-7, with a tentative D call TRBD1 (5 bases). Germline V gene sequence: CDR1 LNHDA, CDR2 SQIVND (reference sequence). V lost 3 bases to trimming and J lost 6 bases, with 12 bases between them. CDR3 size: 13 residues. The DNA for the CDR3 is TGTGCCAGTAGTATGGCAGGGATCGGCGAGCAGTACTTC. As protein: CASSMAGIGEQYF.

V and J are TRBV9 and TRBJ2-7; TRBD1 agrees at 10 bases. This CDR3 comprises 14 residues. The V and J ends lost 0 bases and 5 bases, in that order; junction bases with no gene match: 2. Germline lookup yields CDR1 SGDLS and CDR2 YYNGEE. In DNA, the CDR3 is TGTGCCAGCAGCGTAGTTGGGACAGGGGACGAGCAGTACTTC. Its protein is CASSVVGTGDEQYF.

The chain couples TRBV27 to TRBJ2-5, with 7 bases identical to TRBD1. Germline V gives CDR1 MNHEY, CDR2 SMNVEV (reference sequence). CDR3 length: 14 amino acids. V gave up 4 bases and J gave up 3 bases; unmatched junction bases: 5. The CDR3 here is CASSSRDRKETQYF. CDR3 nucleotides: TGTGCCAGCAGTTCACGGGACAGAAAAGAGACCCAGTACTTC.

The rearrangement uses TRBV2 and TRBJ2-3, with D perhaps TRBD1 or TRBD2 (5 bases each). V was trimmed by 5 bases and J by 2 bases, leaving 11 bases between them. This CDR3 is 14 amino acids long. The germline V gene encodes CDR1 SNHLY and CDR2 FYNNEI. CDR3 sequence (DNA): TGTGCCAGCAGTACCGGGACGGTCACAGATACGCAGTATTTT. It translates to CASSTGTVTDTQYF. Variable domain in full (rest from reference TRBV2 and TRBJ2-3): EPEVTQTPSHQVTQMGQEVILRCVPISNHLYFYWYRQILGQKVEFLVSFYNNEISEKSEIFDDQFSVERPDGSNFTLKIRSTKLEDSAMYFCASSTGTVTDTQYFGPGTRLTVL.

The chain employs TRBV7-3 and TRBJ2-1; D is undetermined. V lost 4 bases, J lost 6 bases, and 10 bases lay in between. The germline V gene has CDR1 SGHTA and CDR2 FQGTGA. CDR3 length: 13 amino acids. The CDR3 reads CASSYRPGNEQFF. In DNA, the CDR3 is TGTGCCAGCAGCTATCGCCCGGGCAATGAGCAGTTCTTC.

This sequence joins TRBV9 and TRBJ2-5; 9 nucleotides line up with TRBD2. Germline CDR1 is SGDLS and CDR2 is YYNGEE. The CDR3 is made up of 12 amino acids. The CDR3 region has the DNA TGTGCTAGCGGGAGTACCCAAGAGACCCAGTACTTC. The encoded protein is CASGSTQETQYF. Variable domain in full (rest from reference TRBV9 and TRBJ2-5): DSGVTQTPKHLITATGQRVTLRCSPRSGDLSVYWYQQSLDQGLQFLIQYYNGEERAKGNILERFSAQQFPDLHSELNLSSLELGDSALYFCASGSTQETQYFGPGTRLLVL.

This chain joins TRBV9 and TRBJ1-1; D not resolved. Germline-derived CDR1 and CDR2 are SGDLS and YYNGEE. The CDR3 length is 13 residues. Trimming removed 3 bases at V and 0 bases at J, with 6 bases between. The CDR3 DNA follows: TGTGCCAGCAGCGCTGACATGAACACTGAAGCTTTCTTT. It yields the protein CASSADMNTEAFF.

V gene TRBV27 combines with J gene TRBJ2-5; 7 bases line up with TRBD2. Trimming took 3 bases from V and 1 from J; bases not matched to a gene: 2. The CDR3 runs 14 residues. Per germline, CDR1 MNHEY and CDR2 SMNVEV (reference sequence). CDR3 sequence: CASSFAGVQETQYF. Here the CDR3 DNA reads TGTGCCAGCAGTTTCGCGGGGGTCCAAGAGACCCAGTACTTC.

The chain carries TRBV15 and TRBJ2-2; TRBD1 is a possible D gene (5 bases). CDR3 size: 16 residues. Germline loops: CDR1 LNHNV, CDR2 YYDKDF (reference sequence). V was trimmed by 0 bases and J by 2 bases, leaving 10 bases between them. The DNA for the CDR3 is TGTGCCACCAGCAGAGAAGGGGCAGATAACACCGGGGAGCTGTTTTTT. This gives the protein CATSREGADNTGELFF.